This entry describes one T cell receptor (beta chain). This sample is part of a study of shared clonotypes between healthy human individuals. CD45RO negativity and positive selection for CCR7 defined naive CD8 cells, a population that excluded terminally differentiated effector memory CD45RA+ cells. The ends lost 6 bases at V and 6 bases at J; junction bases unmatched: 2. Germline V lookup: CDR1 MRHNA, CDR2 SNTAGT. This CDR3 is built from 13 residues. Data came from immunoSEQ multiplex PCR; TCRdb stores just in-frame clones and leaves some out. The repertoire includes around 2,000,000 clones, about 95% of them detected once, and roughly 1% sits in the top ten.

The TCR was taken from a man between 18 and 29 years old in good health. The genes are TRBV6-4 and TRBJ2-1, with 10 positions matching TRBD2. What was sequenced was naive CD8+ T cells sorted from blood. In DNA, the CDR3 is TGTGCCAGCAGGGCTAGCGGGAGCAATGAGCAGTTCTTC. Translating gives CASRASGSNEQFF.